This record looks at one T cell receptor beta chain sequence and its context. Its specificity is unknown. A much larger clone lies one base from this, so it may be a read error. Three rounds of nested PCR, following a modified ARM-PCR protocol, produced the TCRbeta library. TCRdb re-analysed the multiplex PCR reads in MiXCR, keeping a single row per CDR3 protein. Here the sample spans 200,000 or so distinct CDR3 sequences, over 55% being singletons. The CDR3 has 14 amino acids. CDR1 and CDR2 (germline): SGHAT, FQNNGV. RNA was extracted from bulk tissue without any cell sorting. The sample is drawn from a study of tumor and adjacent non-tumor tissue in lung cancer. The wider study: Some 4.1 million productive TCRbeta reads were obtained per sample on average.

Findings of the study overall: In normal lung, the top 100 clones were significantly more dominant than in tumor.

The chain is built from TRBV11-2 and TRBJ2-1; TRBD1 might be the D (6 bases). The sequence came from a man between 60 and 70 years old with non-small cell lung cancer. What was sequenced was lung tumor tissue. CDR3 region: CASSLTGFEDEQLF. CDR3 nucleotides: TGTGCCAGCAGCTTAACAGGGTTTGAGGATGAGCAGTTATTC.